This is a list of T cell receptor beta chains from one sample in a study of blood T cells in healthy people across ages. TCRdb called the 5' RACE reads again in MiXCR, with one record for every CDR3 protein. The sample comprises a few hundred thousand distinct CDR3 sequences, 25% to 30% of which are singletons, and roughly 18% rests with the top ten. The sample comprised blood. The receptors were sampled from a woman aged 70-85 years in good health. CDR3s include the opening cysteine and the closing phenylalanine or tryptophan. A D gene is named only where the DNA matches it firmly. Some rows have no size entry. The others give once, few or many, or a class for an expanded clone.

j_call clone_size v_call d_call cdr3_aa cdr3_nt
TRBJ1-1 NA TRBV6-6 TRBD1 CASSILQGARNTEAFF TGTGCCAGCAGTATCCTACAGGGGGCGAGGAACACTGAAGCTTTCTTT
TRBJ2-7 few TRBV6-5 NA CASSYDPRAPYEQYF TGTGCCAGCAGTTATGACCCCAGGGCCCCCTACGAGCAGTACTTC
TRBJ2-7 many TRBV10-3 TRBD1 CAISAGGEQYF TGTGCCATCAGTGCAGGGGGCGAGCAGTACTTC
TRBJ2-5 NA TRBV3-1 NA CASSHLDQETQYF TGTGCCAGCAGCCATTTGGACCAAGAGACCCAGTACTTC
TRBJ1-5 few TRBV3-1 NA CASSQSGTVRNQPQHF TGTGCCAGCAGCCAATCAGGGACGGTCCGCAATCAGCCCCAGCATTTT
TRBJ2-4 NA TRBV6-5 TRBD1 CASRRGQGKDIQYF TGTGCCAGCAGGAGGGGACAGGGGAAGGACATTCAGTACTTC
TRBJ2-6 few TRBV20-1 NA CSAREGTNVLTF TGCAGTGCTAGAGAGGGGACCAACGTCCTGACTTTC
TRBJ2-3 once TRBV7-8 NA CASRSLRAATSTDTQYF TGTGCCAGCAGGTCTCTTCGCGCCGCTACTAGCACAGATACGCAGTATTTT
TRBJ2-5 NA TRBV12-3/TRBV12-4 NA CASTRTLRGGQETQYF TGTGCCAGCACCCGCACCTTGAGGGGGGGGCAAGAGACCCAGTACTTC
TRBJ1-2 NA TRBV6-5 TRBD1 CASIYDVGGRRGYTF TGTGCCAGCATCTACGACGTAGGGGGCAGGCGCGGCTACACCTTC
TRBJ1-4 few TRBV7-2 TRBD1 CASSRQGPGTSEKLFF TGTGCCAGCAGCCGACAGGGGCCGGGCACTAGTGAAAAACTGTTTTTT
TRBJ2-3 NA TRBV4-3 NA CASSQAGSDTQYF TGCGCCAGCAGCCAAGCGGGATCAGATACGCAGTATTTT
TRBJ2-7 NA TRBV6-6 TRBD2 CASSWTSGGAVYVQYF TGTGCCAGCAGTTGGACTAGCGGGGGGGCCGTCTACGTGCAGTACTTC
TRBJ2-5 few TRBV29-1 NA CSGRGETQYF TGCAGCGGGAGAGGGGAGACCCAGTACTTC
TRBJ2-5 many TRBV20-1 NA CSALKQETQYF TGCAGTGCCTTGAAGCAAGAGACCCAGTACTTC
TRBJ2-1 NA TRBV3-1 TRBD2 CASKLQGLVRNEQFF TGTGCCAGCAAACTGCAGGGACTAGTCCGCAATGAGCAGTTCTTC
TRBJ2-7 few TRBV6-1 NA CASTLRRLTYEQYF TGTGCCAGCACCTTGAGGAGGTTAACCTACGAGCAGTACTTC
TRBJ2-5 NA TRBV18 NA CASSPLESSGTLETQYF TGTGCCAGCTCACCACTTGAATCGTCCGGGACCTTAGAGACCCAGTACTTC
TRBJ2-1 once TRBV2 TRBD1 CASRARQGSNEQFF TGTGCCAGCAGGGCACGACAGGGTAGCAATGAGCAGTTCTTC
TRBJ1-2 NA TRBV6-6 NA CATSTAGGTYGYTF TGTGCCACCTCCACAGCAGGCGGAACGTATGGCTACACCTTC
TRBJ2-7 NA TRBV20-1 TRBD1 CSARLGQGPYEQYF TGCAGTGCTAGACTAGGACAGGGTCCCTACGAGCAGTACTTC
TRBJ2-7 few TRBV5-1 TRBD2 CASSLVFHAGEMWKEQYF TGCGCCAGCAGCTTGGTTTTTCACGCGGGGGAGATGTGGAAAGAGCAGTACTTC
TRBJ2-7 NA TRBV29-1 NA CSVSRNYEQYF TGCAGCGTTTCCAGGAACTACGAGCAGTACTTC
TRBJ2-5 few TRBV7-2 NA CVSSLGMVTQYF TGTGTCAGCAGCTTAGGAATGGTGACCCAGTACTTC
TRBJ2-7 NA TRBV12-3/TRBV12-4 NA CASSLRPLKSSYEQYF TGTGCCAGCAGTTTACGGCCGCTGAAGTCCTCCTACGAGCAGTACTTC
TRBJ2-5 NA TRBV3-1 NA CASSLGNPVLETQYF TGTGCCAGCAGCCTGGGGAATCCGGTCTTAGAGACCCAGTACTTC
TRBJ2-5 few TRBV6-1 NA CASAQGGSSVETQYF TGTGCCAGCGCCCAAGGGGGGAGCTCGGTGGAGACCCAGTACTTC
TRBJ2-1 few TRBV7-2 TRBD2 CASSPSGEGEQFF TGTGCCAGCAGCCCGAGCGGGGAGGGTGAGCAGTTCTTC
TRBJ1-6 NA TRBV12-3/TRBV12-4 NA CASSGTGPLSSYNSPLHF TGTGCCAGCAGCGGGACGGGACCGCTGAGCTCCTATAATTCACCCCTCCACTTT
TRBJ2-5 NA TRBV30 TRBD2 CAFTRAGEETQYF TGTGCCTTCACACGGGCGGGGGAAGAGACCCAGTACTTC
TRBJ1-4 NA TRBV29-1 TRBD1 CSASLIKGAEEKLFF TGCAGCGCCTCATTGATAAAGGGGGCTGAAGAAAAACTGTTTTTT
TRBJ1-1 few TRBV12-5 NA CASGFRENTEAFF TGTGCTAGTGGTTTCCGGGAGAACACTGAAGCTTTCTTT
TRBJ2-2 few TRBV18 TRBD2 CASSPSRSGSTGELFF TGTGCCAGCTCACCATCGCGGAGCGGGAGCACCGGGGAGCTGTTTTTT
TRBJ2-7 NA TRBV7-2 NA CASSELGGSEQYF TGCGCCAGCTCCGAGCTAGGGGGGAGCGAGCAGTACTTC
TRBJ1-2 few TRBV2 NA CATTIQGSYGYTF TGTGCCACCACGATTCAGGGATCCTATGGCTACACCTTC
TRBJ2-3 NA TRBV11-3 TRBD1 CASSWGQGLKDTQYF TGTGCCAGCAGCTGGGGACAGGGATTAAAAGATACGCAGTATTTT
TRBJ2-5 NA TRBV25-1 NA CASSTRTEETQYF TGTGCCAGCAGTACCCGGACAGAAGAGACCCAGTACTTC
TRBJ2-7 NA TRBV4-2 NA CASSHGLGSAYEQYF TGTGCCAGCAGCCATGGCCTTGGGTCAGCCTACGAGCAGTACTTC
TRBJ2-3 few TRBV25-1 NA CASSDSTSRAYTDTQYF TGTGCCAGCAGTGACAGTACTTCGAGGGCTTACACAGATACGCAGTATTTT
TRBJ1-3 few TRBV20-1 NA CSARGDGNTIYF TGCAGTGCTAGAGGGGACGGAAACACCATATATTTT
TRBJ1-2 NA TRBV27 NA CASRQGWGGYTF TGTGCCAGCAGGCAGGGATGGGGGGGCTACACCTTC
TRBJ2-3 NA TRBV20-1 NA CSARDSGTGPDTQYF TGCAGTGCTAGAGATTCTGGGACTGGTCCAGATACGCAGTATTTT
TRBJ2-5 NA TRBV5-5 NA CASSSDSGFGETQYF TGTGCCAGCAGCTCGGACAGCGGGTTTGGAGAGACCCAGTACTTC
TRBJ2-5 few TRBV3-1 NA CATNRGQGTQYF TGTGCCACCAACCGTGGTCAAGGGACCCAGTACTTC
TRBJ2-7 many TRBV7-2 NA CASSLSYEQYF TGTGCCAGCAGCTTGTCGTACGAGCAGTACTTC
TRBJ2-7 NA TRBV7-2 NA CASSLIPGGHEQYF TGTGCCAGCAGCTTAATCCCAGGCGGCCACGAGCAGTACTTC
TRBJ2-7 few TRBV7-2 TRBD1 CASSQWGQGADEQYF TGTGCCAGCAGCCAATGGGGGCAGGGGGCCGACGAGCAGTACTTC
TRBJ2-5 NA TRBV29-1 TRBD1 CSVAAGQVQGTQYF TGCAGCGTTGCCGCGGGACAGGTTCAAGGGACCCAGTACTTC
TRBJ2-3 NA TRBV20-1 TRBD2 CGAPSGAGTDTQYF TGCGGTGCCCCTAGCGGGGCGGGGACAGATACGCAGTATTTT
TRBJ2-5 NA TRBV2 NA CASTWGPGAAFF NA
TRBJ2-7 few TRBV6-2/TRBV6-3 TRBD2 CASSWVLAGREQYF TGTGCCAGCAGTTGGGTCCTAGCGGGGCGCGAGCAGTACTTC
TRBJ2-5 many TRBV5-1 NA CASSPGLEETQYF TGCGCCAGCAGCCCGGGACTGGAAGAGACCCAGTACTTC
TRBJ1-1 many TRBV7-9 NA CASSPESEAFF TGTGCCAGCAGCCCCGAGTCTGAAGCTTTCTTT
TRBJ1-4 NA TRBV29-1 NA CSVGPLRDEKLFF TGCAGCGTGGGGCCCTTAAGGGATGAAAAACTGTTTTTT
TRBJ1-5 NA TRBV27 NA CASSLISPGSNQPQHF TGTGCCAGCAGCCTAATCTCTCCCGGTAGCAATCAGCCCCAGCATTTT
TRBJ1-2 NA TRBV3-1 NA CASSRGSYGYTF TGTGCCAGCAGCCGGGGGAGCTATGGCTACACCTTC